This entry lists 6 T cell receptor beta chains sequenced from one sample in a study of tumor-infiltrating lymphocytes in oesophageal squamous cell carcinoma. MiXCR, run by TCRdb on the PCR reads, gives a single entry per CDR3 protein. The data show some 10,000 distinct CDR3 sequences, around 60% seen once. The sequenced material came from esophageal tumor tissue. The receptor source for this set is a male donor with esophageal squamous cell carcinoma.

Of note for this clonotype: The junction and the germline gene differ at one end; a read error may be behind it. This chain uses TRBV7-6 with TRBJ1-6; 7 bases match TRBD1. The CDR3 loop spans 14 amino acids. From germline, CDR1 is SGHVS and CDR2 FNYEAQ. The CDR3 loop is CASSFSRTGYGQYF. The CDR3 DNA follows: TGTGCCAGCAGCTTTTCACGGACAGGCTACGGGCAGTACTTT.

The gene calls are TRBV6-6 and TRBJ2-1; D not resolved. This CDR3 comprises 15 residues. V lost 2 bases, J lost 0 bases, and 8 bases lay in between. Looked up from germline, CDR1 is MNHNY and CDR2 is SVGAGI (reference sequence). The CDR3 reads CASSYGESSYNEQFF. The CDR3 DNA reads as TGTGCCAGCAGTTACGGTGAAAGCTCCTACAATGAGCAGTTCTTC.

The chain combines TRBV7-3 with TRBJ2-7; TRBD2 aligns across 10 bases. The J call may be mistaken, given a closer DNA end match to TRBJ2-1. CDR1 and CDR2 (germline): SGHTA, FQGTGA. CDR3 length equals 16 residues. CDR3 in DNA: TGTGCCAGCAGCTTAAGAGCGGGAGGGTCCTACAATGAGCAGTTCTTC. Translation: CASSLRAGGSYNEQFF.

Regarding this clonotype: The junction differs from germline at one of its ends, possibly a read error. V and J are TRBV6-8 and TRBJ2-1; D gene unclear. The CDR3 covers 12 residues. Germline loops: CDR1 MNHGY, CDR2 SAAAGT. The CDR3 DNA is TGTGCCAGCAGCAAGGCAGGTTCACCCCTCCACTTC. It codes for CASSKAGSPLHF.

The genes are TRBV28 and TRBJ2-1; D is unclear. The CDR3 sequence is 13 residues long. The V gene lost 4 bases and the J gene lost 3 bases, with 7 bases spanning the gap. Looked up from germline, CDR1 is MDHEN and CDR2 is SYDVKM. This CDR3 is CASSSIHYNEQFF. The DNA of the CDR3 is TGTGCCAGCAGTTCGATACACTACAATGAGCAGTTCTTC.

This chain links TRBV3-1 with TRBJ1-3; D not resolved. Germline values: CDR1 LGHDT, CDR2 YNNKEL (reference sequence). This CDR3 region has 14 residues. Trimming removed 8 bases at V and 4 bases at J, with 15 bases between. The CDR3 protein is CASAPAVGGNTIYF. The CDR3 DNA reads as TGTGCCAGCGCCCCGGCTGTAGGCGGAAACACCATATATTTT. The full variable domain, rest sourced from reference TRBV3-1 and TRBJ1-3, is DTAVSQTPKYLVTQMGNDKSIKCEQNLGHDTMYWYKQDSKKFLKIMFSYNNKELIINETVPNRFSPKSPDKAHLNLHINSLELGDSAVYFCASAPAVGGNTIYFGEGSWLTVV.